The 19 T cell receptor beta chains in this list originate from one sample, sequenced in a study of patients and donors after allogeneic stem cell transplantation. TCRdb reanalysed the RT-PCR reads using MiXCR and keeps one entry per CDR3 protein. The sample has tens of thousands of distinct CDR3 sequences, around 27% seen once. The sequenced material came from blood, either unsorted or a sorted T cell fraction (not recorded which). The receptor set was obtained from a human donor who was either an allogeneic HSCT recipient or a stem cell or donor lymphocyte infusion donor (not recorded which). It is not recorded whose cells these are; they may come from a transplant donor.

This clonotype came up a few times. The rearrangement joins TRBV5-1 to TRBJ1-2, with D possibly being TRBD1 (6 bases). The CDR3 is made up of 13 amino acids. Germline CDR1 reads SGHRS; CDR2 reads YFSETQ. Deletions cut 2 bases from V and 8 bases from J, with 13 bases between. The CDR3 is CASSFNRDAGYTF. Written as DNA, the CDR3 is TGCGCCAGCAGCTTCAACAGGGATGCGGGCTACACCTTC.

This clonotype was seen a few times. This chain joins TRBV27 and TRBJ2-7; 7 bases fit TRBD2. The CDR3 covers 15 residues. Trimming cost V 0 bases and J 4 bases; bases outside gene matches: 6. Germline CDR1 reads MNHEY; CDR2 reads SMNVEV (reference sequence). The CDR3 nucleotides are TGTGCCAGCAGTTTATCAGGCGGGAGAATGTACGAGCAGTACTTC. Encoded protein: CASSLSGGRMYEQYF.

The chain is built from TRBV19 and TRBJ2-1; 12 positions match TRBD2. This CDR3 has 17 residues. V was pared by 9 bases and J by 1 base, with 10 bases of the junction left unmatched. Germline values: CDR1 LNHDA, CDR2 SQIVND (reference sequence). CDR3 in amino acids: CASLGLAGGGSYNEQFF. DNA of the CDR3: TGTGCCAGCCTGGGGCTAGCGGGAGGGGGTTCCTACAATGAGCAGTTCTTC.

This clonotype was detected a few times. V gene TRBV30 combines with J gene TRBJ1-6; 7 bases are shared with TRBD1. Germline V lookup: CDR1 GTSNPN, CDR2 SVGIG (reference sequence). V was pared by 7 bases and J by 9 bases, with 6 bases of the junction left unmatched. This CDR3 spans 12 amino acids. DNA for the CDR3: TGTGCCTCACAGGGGCTTGGTTCACCCCTCCACTTT. Protein product: CASQGLGSPLHF.

This clonotype turned up a few times. The J gene is TRBJ1-5, the V gene TRBV12-3 or TRBV12-4; 9 positions match TRBD1. The CDR3 length is 15 residues. J lost 7 bases, V lost 5 bases, and 9 bases had no gene match. The CDR3 DNA follows: TGTGCCAGCAGTCTCGGCGACAGGGGGTACCAGCCCCAGCATTTT. Its translation is CASSLGDRGYQPQHF.

This clonotype was counted only a few times. V and J are TRBV12-3 or TRBV12-4 and TRBJ1-1, with 10 bases aligning to TRBD1. V was pared by 2 bases and J by 10 bases, with 4 bases of the junction left unmatched. There are 13 residues in the CDR3. As DNA, the CDR3 is TGTGCCAGCAGTTTACCCCGGACAGGGGGAGCTTTCTTT. It translates to CASSLPRTGGAFF.

The genes are TRBV27 and TRBJ2-3; D is undetermined. The CDR3 length is 14 residues. V was shortened by 2 bases and J by 5 bases, with 11 bases between the two germline ends. Germline loops: CDR1 MNHEY, CDR2 SMNVEV (reference sequence). The CDR3 region is CASSLILSGDTQYF. The CDR3 nucleotides are TGTGCCAGCAGTTTAATCCTCTCCGGAGATACGCAGTATTTT.

Here the CDR3 reads CSARTPGHEGNTIYF. The CDR3 bases are TGCAGTGCTAGGACCCCGGGACACGAGGGAAACACCATATATTTT. The genes are TRBV20-1 and TRBJ1-3; tentatively, D is TRBD1 (6 bases). Trimming cost V 3 bases and J 4 bases, with 16 bases left between them. The CDR3 length is 15 residues. Germline V gives CDR1 DFQATT, CDR2 SNEGSKA (reference sequence).

In this sample, this clonotype turned up a few times. The V gene is TRBV5-1, the J gene TRBJ1-3, with 8 bases that match TRBD1. The germline gives CDR1 SGHRS, CDR2 YFSETQ. Germline trimming cut 0 bases from V and 3 bases from J; bases unmatched to any gene: 5. This CDR3 is built from 16 residues. The CDR3 protein is CASSLVSGGGGNTIYF. The CDR3 DNA is TGCGCCAGCAGCTTGGTATCAGGGGGCGGTGGAAACACCATATATTTT.

The chain combines TRBV6-5 with TRBJ2-1; tentatively, D is TRBD2 (6 bases). This CDR3 is 16 amino acids long. V was trimmed by 4 bases and J by 5 bases, leaving 18 bases between them. Germline lookup yields CDR1 MNHEY and CDR2 SVGAGI. Here the CDR3 reads CASSSPIIAANNEQFF. The CDR3 nucleotides read TGTGCCAGCAGTTCCCCGATAATAGCGGCCAACAATGAGCAGTTCTTC.

This clonotype was picked up a small number of times. V gene TRBV7-9 combines with J gene TRBJ1-4, with D possibly TRBD1 on 6 matching bases. Germline CDR1 reads SEHNR; CDR2 reads FQNEAQ (reference sequence). Deletions cut 6 bases from V and 8 bases from J, with 16 bases between. This CDR3 has 14 residues. This CDR3 is CASSEDSGLEKLFF. Here the CDR3 DNA reads TGTGCCAGCAGTGAGGACAGCGGGCTCGAAAAACTGTTTTTT.

V is TRBV5-1 and J is TRBJ2-4; D might be TRBD1 (6 bases). This CDR3 region has 15 residues. Germline CDR1 is SGHRS and CDR2 is YFSETQ. Trimming stripped 2 bases from V and 9 bases from J, with 18 bases between. The CDR3 loop reads CASSFIPQGYGIQYF. The CDR3 DNA reads TGCGCCAGCAGCTTTATCCCCCAGGGGTACGGCATTCAGTACTTC.

This clonotype was recorded a few times. The chain carries TRBV12-3 or TRBV12-4 and TRBJ1-1; D unclear. The CDR3 spans 14 residues. Trimming took 3 bases from V and 4 from J, leaving 12 bases between them. The CDR3 here is CASSLSPRSTEAFF. The CDR3 coding sequence is TGTGCCAGCAGTTTGAGCCCCAGGAGCACTGAAGCTTTCTTT.

The gene calls are TRBV12-3 or TRBV12-4 and TRBJ1-5; unclear D gene. V gave up 5 bases and J gave up 0 bases, with 5 bases separating them. This CDR3 has 13 amino acids. CDR3 nucleotides: TGTGCCAGCAGTGACCGTAGCAATCAGCCCCAGCATTTT. This gives the protein CASSDRSNQPQHF.

J is TRBJ2-2 and V is TRBV9, with D possibly TRBD1 on 7 matching bases. The V end was cut by 3 bases, the J end by 5 bases, with 11 bases between. CDR1 and CDR2 from the germline V gene are SGDLS and YYNGEE. This CDR3 contains 14 residues. CDR3: CASSAGGRTGELFF. The CDR3 DNA follows: TGTGCCAGCAGCGCAGGGGGGCGAACCGGGGAGCTGTTTTTT.

This rearrangement joins TRBV20-1 to TRBJ2-3, with a weak D call TRBD2 (6 bases). In germline, CDR1 is DFQATT, CDR2 SNEGSKA (reference sequence). This CDR3 has 15 amino acids. With 3 bases removed from V and 0 bases from J, the gap between germline ends came to 13 bases. CDR3 coding DNA: TGCAGTGCTAGTTCCGGGACTTATAGCACAGATACGCAGTATTTT. This codes for CSASSGTYSTDTQYF.

This clonotype was seen more than once but under ten times. The V and J genes are TRBV20-1 and TRBJ2-3; no clear D gene. The V and J ends lost 1 base and 6 bases respectively, with 8 bases between them. Germline CDR1 reads DFQATT; CDR2 reads SNEGSKA (reference sequence). CDR3 length equals 12 residues. The CDR3 reads CSARALVDTQYF. As DNA, the CDR3 is TGCAGTGCTAGAGCGTTAGTGGATACGCAGTATTTT.

The chain carries TRBV4-2 and TRBJ2-1, with 11 bases matching TRBD2. This CDR3 comprises 17 residues. Germline V gives CDR1 LGHNA, CDR2 YNFKEQ. With 0 bases clipped from V and 8 bases from J, the junction kept 9 bases outside the gene matches. The CDR3 coding sequence is TGTGCCAGCAGCCAAGAAATAGCGGGAGGGCCTTTCTATGAGCAGTTCTTC. Its protein product is CASSQEIAGGPFYEQFF.

V is TRBV5-1 and J is TRBJ1-3, with unresolved D. CDR1 is SGHRS and CDR2 is YFSETQ in the germline V gene. V dropped 0 bases and J dropped 4 bases, with 11 bases sitting between them. The CDR3 sequence is 15 residues long. CDR3 DNA sequence: TGCGCCAGCAGCTTGGAGAGGGCTGGCGGAAACACCATATATTTT. Translating it yields CASSLERAGGNTIYF.